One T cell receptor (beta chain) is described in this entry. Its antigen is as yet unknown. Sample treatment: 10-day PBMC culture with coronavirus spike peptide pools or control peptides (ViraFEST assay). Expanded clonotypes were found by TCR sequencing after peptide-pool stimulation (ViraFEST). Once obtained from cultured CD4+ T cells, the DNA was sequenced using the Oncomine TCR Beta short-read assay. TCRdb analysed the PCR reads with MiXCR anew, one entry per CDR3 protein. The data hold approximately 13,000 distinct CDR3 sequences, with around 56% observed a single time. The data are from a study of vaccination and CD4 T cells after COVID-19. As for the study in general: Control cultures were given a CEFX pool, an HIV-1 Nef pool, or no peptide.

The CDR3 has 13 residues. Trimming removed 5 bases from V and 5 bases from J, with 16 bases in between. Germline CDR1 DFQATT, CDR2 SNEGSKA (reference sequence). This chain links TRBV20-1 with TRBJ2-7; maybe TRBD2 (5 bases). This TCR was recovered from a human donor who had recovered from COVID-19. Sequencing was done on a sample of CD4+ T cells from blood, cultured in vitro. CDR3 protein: CSALLAAIDEQYF. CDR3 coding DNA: TGCAGTGCTCTCCTAGCAGCGATAGACGAGCAGTACTTC.